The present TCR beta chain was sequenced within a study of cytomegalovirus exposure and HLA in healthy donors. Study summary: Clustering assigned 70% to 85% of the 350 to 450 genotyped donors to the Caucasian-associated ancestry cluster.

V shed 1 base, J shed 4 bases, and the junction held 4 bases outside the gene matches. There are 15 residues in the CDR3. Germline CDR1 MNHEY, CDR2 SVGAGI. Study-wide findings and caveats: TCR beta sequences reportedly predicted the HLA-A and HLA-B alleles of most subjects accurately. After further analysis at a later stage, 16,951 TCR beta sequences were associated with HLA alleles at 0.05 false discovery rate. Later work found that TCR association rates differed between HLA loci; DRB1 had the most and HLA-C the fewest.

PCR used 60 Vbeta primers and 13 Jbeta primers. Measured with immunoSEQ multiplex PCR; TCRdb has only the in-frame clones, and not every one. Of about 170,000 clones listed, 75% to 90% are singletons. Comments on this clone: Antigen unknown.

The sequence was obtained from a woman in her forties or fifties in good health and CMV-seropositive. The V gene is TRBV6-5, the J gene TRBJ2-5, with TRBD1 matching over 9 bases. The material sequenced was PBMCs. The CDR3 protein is CASSYLQGAGETQYF. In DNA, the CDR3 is TGTGCCAGCAGTTACTTACAGGGGGCGGGAGAGACCCAGTACTTC.